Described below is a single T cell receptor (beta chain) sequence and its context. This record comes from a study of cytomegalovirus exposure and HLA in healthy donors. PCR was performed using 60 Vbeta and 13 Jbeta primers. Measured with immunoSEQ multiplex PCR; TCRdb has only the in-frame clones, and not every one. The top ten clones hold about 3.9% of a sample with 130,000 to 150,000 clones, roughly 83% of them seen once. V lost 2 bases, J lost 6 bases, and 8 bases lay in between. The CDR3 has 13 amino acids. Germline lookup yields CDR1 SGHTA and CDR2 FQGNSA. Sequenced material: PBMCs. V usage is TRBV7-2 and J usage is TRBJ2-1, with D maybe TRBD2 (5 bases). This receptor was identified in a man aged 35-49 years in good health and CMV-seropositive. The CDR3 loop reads CASSLHRGNEQFF. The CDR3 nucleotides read TGTGCCAGCAGCTTACACCGGGGCAATGAGCAGTTCTTC.